This entry is about one T cell receptor beta chain. The entry originates in a study of PD-1 blockade in classical Hodgkin lymphoma. Time point reported: cycle 4 day 1 (C4D1), after more than 5 weeks of nivolumab. The patients all showed relapse after autologous stem cell transplantation, while their brentuximab vedotin exposure varied. Measured with immunoSEQ multiplex PCR; TCRdb has only the in-frame clones, and not every one. The profile shows some 86,000 clones, 75% to 95% of them singletons. Germline V gene lookup returns CDR1 MGHRA and CDR2 YSYEKL. The ends were cut back, 4 bases at V and 4 bases at J, with 16 bases in the middle. The CDR3 covers 15 residues.

This chain connects TRBV4-1 to TRBJ1-1, with D tentatively TRBD1 (5 bases). This sequence was found in a human donor with classical Hodgkin lymphoma. This specimen consisted of peripheral blood mononuclear cells (PBMCs), obtained before the fourth cycle of nivolumab. For the CDR3, the DNA is TGCGCCAGCAGCCGATCAGGGCAAATACTCACTGAAGCTTTCTTT. Its protein product is CASSRSGQILTEAFF.